This TCR beta chain is drawn from a study of beta chain features in type 1 diabetes. Looking at the study overall: Age, gender and cell yields were similar between patients and healthy donors.

This clone occurred a few times. As yet, its antigen is unknown. Per donor, one heparinised blood draw averaged about 116 mL. Study-level points and caveats: PCR might preferentially amplify shorter templates, equally in patients and controls. Across all four CD4+ subsets, people with type 1 diabetes showed modestly shorter TCRB CDR3s.

J gave up 3 bases and V 4 bases, and 17 bases lay outside the gene matches. Germline-derived CDR1 and CDR2 are GTSNPN and SVGIG (reference sequence). CDR3 length equals 18 residues. Sequencing targeted expressed TCRB transcripts, as all isolated RNA had been reverse transcribed. TCRdb's copy holds only in-frame clones and misses some; the assay was immunoSEQ multiplex PCR. This sample has hundreds of thousands of clones, with about 14% found just once. The receptor was derived from a man in his late teens or twenties with type 1 diabetes. Sequencing was carried out using naive CD4+ T cells from blood. The V and J genes are TRBV30 and TRBJ2-1; TRBD2 matches at 8 bases. CDR3 region: CAWTQGKNPGGVYNEQFF. The CDR3 bases are TGTGCCTGGACCCAAGGAAAAAACCCCGGGGGGGTCTACAATGAGCAGTTCTTC. Full variable domain (remainder filled in from reference TRBV30 and TRBJ2-1): SQTIHQWPATLVQPVGSPLSLECTVEGTSNPNLYWYRQAAGRGLQLLFYSVGIGQISSEVPQNLSASRPQDRQFILSSKKLLLSDSGFYLCAWTQGKNPGGVYNEQFFGPGTRLTVL.